Shown below are 25 T cell receptor beta chains from a single sample sequenced in a study of Graves' ophthalmopathy and Graves' hyperthyroidism (dated by TCRdb to the late 2010s). The reads were generated on an Illumina HiSeq 2000. For repertoire sequencing, the TCR beta CDR3 regions were amplified from RNA transcripts. The first round of RT-PCR was done with HTBI primers and the Qiagen OneStep RT-PCR kit, and was followed by a second round of multiplex PCR, then size selection and purification. The public reads were run again by TCRdb, first through fastp at Q25 and then through MiXCR, and only productive beta chains were kept. Each CDR3 protein appears once, grouped with its most common genes and DNA. Recorded for this sample are over 500,000 distinct CDR3 sequences; 20% to 25% of them occurred a single time. Around 6.9% of the sample rests with the top ten. Sequencing input: peripheral blood. The receptors derive from a woman between 18 and 30 years old with stable Graves' hyperthyroidism. Some clones in this sample may be carry-over from other donors' samples. Donor details come from another sample of the same person, matched by shared clones.

Ten or more counts support this clonotype. The genes are TRBV6-5 and TRBJ2-7; TRBD2 agrees at 9 bases. Germline CDR1 reads MNHEY; CDR2 reads SVGAGI. The CDR3 is 14 amino acids. Germline trimming cut 6 bases from V and 3 bases from J; bases unmatched to any gene: 6. In nucleotides, the CDR3 is TGTGCCAGCAGGACTGCGGGGGGGGGCTACGAGCAGTACTTC. This codes for CASRTAGGGYEQYF.

The sample holds many counts of this clonotype. V and J are TRBV6-2 or TRBV6-3 and TRBJ1-1; D gene unclear. The CDR3 spans 13 residues. V shed 6 bases and J shed 6 bases, with 14 bases lying between them. Germline V gene lookup returns CDR1 MNHEY and CDR2 SVGEGT. CDR3 sequence: CASRDSARSEAFF. The CDR3 DNA sequence: TGTGCCAGCAGGGACTCGGCAAGGTCTGAAGCTTTCTTT.

In this sample, this clonotype turned up a few times. A junction end diverges from the germline sequence, so it may reflect a read error. The genes are TRBV13 and TRBJ1-1; D unclear. This CDR3 contains 13 residues. In germline, CDR1 is PRHDT, CDR2 FYEKMQ (reference sequence). In DNA, the CDR3 is TGTACCAGCAGCCCACCCCGGTCCCCTGAAGCTTTCTTT. This gives the protein CTSSPPRSPEAFF.

In its sample, this clonotype was seen many times. The chain uses TRBV2 and TRBJ2-5; D is ambiguous. V was cut by 6 bases and J by 0 bases, with 11 bases left in between. Germline V gives CDR1 SNHLY, CDR2 FYNNEI. The length of the CDR3 is 14 residues. In DNA form, the CDR3 reads TGTGCCAGCAGGAGCGCAAGATACCAAGAGACCCAGTACTTC. Translation gives CASRSARYQETQYF.

This chain joins TRBV28 and TRBJ2-6; TRBD1 aligns across 9 bases. V dropped 5 bases and J dropped 2; count of bases not matched to a gene: 4. Per germline, CDR1 MDHEN and CDR2 SYDVKM. This CDR3 is 16 amino acids long. CDR3 region: CASSPRDRAGANVLTF. CDR3 nucleotides: TGTGCCAGCAGTCCGAGGGACAGGGCTGGGGCCAACGTCCTGACTTTC.

In this sample, this clonotype turned up many times. One end of the junction is discordant with germline, which a read error may explain. V usage is TRBV7-9 and J usage is TRBJ1-2; 8 bases map to TRBD1. This CDR3 contains 13 residues. Germline lookup yields CDR1 SEHNR and CDR2 FQNEAQ (reference sequence). The CDR3 loop reads CASSLQGADGYTF. CDR3 in DNA: TGCGCCAGCAGCTTGCAGGGGGCGGATGGCTACACCTTC. The full variable domain, completed using reference TRBV7-9 and TRBJ1-2, is DTGVSQNPRHKITKRGQNVTFRCDPISEHNRLYWYRQTLGQGPEFLTYFQNEAQLEKSRLLSDRFSAERPKGSFSTLEIQRTEQGDSAMYLCASSLQGADGYTFGSGTRLTVV.

This clonotype showed up many times. The gene calls are TRBV6-5 and TRBJ2-5, with a possible D match to TRBD1 (5 bases). Germline V gene sequence: CDR1 MNHEY, CDR2 SVGAGI. The ends were cut back, 7 bases at V and 1 base at J, with 10 bases in the middle. CDR3 length equals 13 residues. DNA of the CDR3: TGTGCCAGCACCCCGGACACCCAAGAGACCCAGTACTTC. Its protein product is CASTPDTQETQYF.

The rearrangement links TRBV12-3 or TRBV12-4 to TRBJ1-1; 7 bases line up with TRBD1. V was pared by 0 bases and J by 7 bases, with 5 bases of the junction left unmatched. The CDR3 is 14 residues long. The CDR3 sequence is CASSLAHRGDEAFF. CDR3 coding DNA: TGTGCCAGCAGTTTAGCGCACAGGGGCGATGAAGCTTTCTTT.

The V gene is TRBV12-3 or TRBV12-4, the J gene TRBJ1-2, with 11 bases that match TRBD1. The CDR3 is 14 residues long. J was trimmed by 6 bases and V by 4 bases; bases with no gene match: 4. The CDR3, as DNA: TGTGCCAGCAGTTCCGGGACAGGGGGGCATGGCTACACCTTC. Protein: CASSSGTGGHGYTF.

The rearrangement uses TRBV19 and TRBJ2-2; no firm D call. Germline CDR1 LNHDA, CDR2 SQIVND (reference sequence). The CDR3 loop spans 16 amino acids. The V end was cut by 1 base, the J end by 5 bases, with 14 bases between. CDR3 sequence (DNA): TGTGCCAGTAGTATAGGGGCAGGTGGGGTGACCGGGGAGCTGTTTTTT. Translated, it gives CASSIGAGGVTGELFF.

This clonotype showed up many times. The chain recombines TRBV12-3 or TRBV12-4 with TRBJ1-1, with TRBD1 as a possible D gene (6 bases). V dropped 3 bases and J dropped 6 bases, with 14 bases sitting between them. The CDR3 is 14 amino acids. The CDR3 spells CASSLARGQSEAFF. CDR3 bases: TGTGCCAGCAGTTTGGCGCGGGGGCAGTCTGAAGCTTTCTTT.

The chain combines TRBV27 with TRBJ1-2; the D gene is possibly TRBD1 (6 bases). Trimming left V 6 bases short and J 4 bases short, with 15 bases between. The CDR3 has 14 residues. Germline lookup yields CDR1 MNHEY and CDR2 SMNVEV (reference sequence). CDR3 sequence reads: CASREQGVGYGYTF. The CDR3 DNA is TGTGCCAGCAGGGAACAGGGAGTAGGCTATGGCTACACCTTC.

The V and J genes are TRBV10-3 and TRBJ1-3; 8 nucleotides align to TRBD1. The CDR3 is made up of 14 amino acids. The germline V gene has CDR1 ENHRY and CDR2 SYGVKD. Trimming removed 10 bases from V and 0 bases from J; junction bases left unmatched: 5. The DNA of the CDR3 is TGTGCCACATACAGGGGGAGCTCTGGAAACACCATATATTTT. It translates to CATYRGSSGNTIYF.

V is TRBV19 and J is TRBJ2-3; D not certain. The CDR3 runs 15 residues. V lost 0 bases, J lost 3 bases, and 10 bases lay in between. Germline CDR1 reads LNHDA; CDR2 reads SQIVND (reference sequence). The CDR3: CASSIDVGTTDTQYF. The CDR3 DNA reads TGTGCCAGTAGTATAGATGTCGGAACGACAGATACGCAGTATTTT.

This clonotype has a handful of counts. The rearrangement uses TRBV6-5 and TRBJ1-2; D perhaps matches TRBD1 (5 bases). Germline-derived CDR1 and CDR2 are MNHEY and SVGAGI. This CDR3 contains 13 residues. V was clipped by 0 bases and J by 8 bases, with 10 bases between them. The CDR3 region has the DNA TGTGCCAGCAGTTACTCGACAGAGCGGGGCTACACCTTC. The encoded protein is CASSYSTERGYTF.

This clonotype showed up just a few times. The gene calls are TRBV30 and TRBJ1-2; a possible D gene is TRBD1 (5 bases). Trimming took 5 bases from V and 3 from J, leaving 10 bases between them. The CDR3 contains 12 residues. The germline V gene encodes CDR1 GTSNPN and CDR2 SVGIG (reference sequence). The CDR3 DNA follows: TGTGCCTGGGGGGGGGGAGACTATGGCTACACCTTC. Protein sequence: CAWGGGDYGYTF.

This clonotype appeared many times. The chain is built from TRBV20-1 and TRBJ1-5; 7 bases match TRBD1. V lost 3 bases and J lost 7; bases outside the gene matches: 6. Germline CDR1 and CDR2: DFQATT and SNEGSKA (reference sequence). The CDR3 is made up of 13 amino acids. The CDR3 nucleotides read TGCAGTGCTAGCCGGGACAGCCAACAGCCCCAGCATTTT. It translates to CSASRDSQQPQHF.

This clonotype has at least ten counts. The rearrangement uses TRBV12-3 or TRBV12-4 and TRBJ2-5, with 11 bases identical to TRBD2. This CDR3 is 17 amino acids long. The ends lost 4 bases at V and 7 bases at J; junction bases unmatched: 14. The CDR3 DNA reads as TGTGCCAGCAGTTCTACAGGGACTAGCGGAAGGGGAGGGACCCAGTACTTC. This codes for CASSSTGTSGRGGTQYF.

There are many counts of this clonotype. The rearrangement joins TRBV11-1 to TRBJ2-2; D unresolved. This CDR3 spans 17 amino acids. Germline V CDR1 and CDR2: SGHAT, FQDESV (reference sequence). Trimming stripped 2 bases from V and 0 bases from J, with 13 bases between. The DNA of the CDR3 is TGTGCCAGCAGCTTAAGGGATGGGATGGCGAACACCGGGGAGCTGTTTTTT. This gives the protein CASSLRDGMANTGELFF.

The chain employs TRBV2 and TRBJ1-2; D is unresolved. V lost 5 bases, J lost 8 bases, and 15 bases lay in between. CDR3 length: 13 amino acids. CDR1 and CDR2 (germline): SNHLY, FYNNEI. The CDR3 DNA sequence: TGTGCCAGCAGTTCACGGGGTGAATCGGGCTACACCTTC. Translation: CASSSRGESGYTF.

V gene TRBV27 combines with J gene TRBJ2-5; 9 nucleotides align to TRBD2. The junction had 11 bases not matched to a gene; V was cut back by 4 bases and J by 5 bases. This CDR3 region has 16 residues. The V gene's germline CDR1 is MNHEY and CDR2 SMNVEV (reference sequence). The CDR3 protein is CASSSGRGGRVETQYF. The CDR3 region has the DNA TGTGCCAGCAGTTCTGGACGTGGCGGGAGGGTGGAGACCCAGTACTTC.

This clonotype was picked up many times. The V call is TRBV2, the J call TRBJ1-3; TRBD1 matches 9 bases. Germline assignment: CDR1 SNHLY and CDR2 FYNNEI. The CDR3 contains 14 residues. J gave up 8 bases and V 6 bases, and 8 bases lay outside the gene matches. CDR3 nucleotide sequence: TGTGCCAGCAGCGGACAGGGGCAGGGAGACACCATATATTTT. Its protein product is CASSGQGQGDTIYF.

This clonotype was counted ten times or more. The rearrangement links TRBV6-4 to TRBJ1-3; 7 bases agree with TRBD1. The V gene's germline CDR1 is MRHNA and CDR2 SNTAGT. This CDR3 region has 17 residues. V lost 6 bases, J lost 0 bases, and 11 bases stayed unmatched. The DNA of the CDR3 is TGTGCCAGCAGACCGACAGGGAAAGGCGCCTCTGGAAACACCATATATTTT. Protein: CASRPTGKGASGNTIYF.

In its sample, this clonotype was seen many times. This chain links TRBV3-1 with TRBJ1-2; no clear D gene. Trimming left V 1 base short and J 3 bases short, with 9 bases between. The germline gives CDR1 LGHDT, CDR2 YNNKEL (reference sequence). The CDR3 consists of 14 residues. The CDR3 sequence: CASSQGRKDYGYTF. Written as DNA, the CDR3 is TGTGCCAGCAGCCAAGGACGGAAGGACTATGGCTACACCTTC.

This clonotype was counted many times. The V gene is TRBV28, the J gene TRBJ2-7, with TRBD1 matching over 7 bases. V shed 5 bases and J 5 bases; nucleotides not matched to a gene: 18. The CDR3 totals 17 residues. Germline values: CDR1 MDHEN, CDR2 SYDVKM. The DNA for the CDR3 is TGTGCCAGCAGTAACTCCCGGGACCCCAAAGGGGGCGACGAGCAGTACTTC. Translation gives CASSNSRDPKGGDEQYF. The whole variable domain, remainder taken from reference TRBV28 and TRBJ2-7, is DVKVTQSSRYLVKRTGEKVFLECVQDMDHENMFWYRQDPGLGLRLIYFSYDVKMKEKGDIPEGYSVSREKKERFSLILESASTNQTSMYLCASSNSRDPKGGDEQYFGPGTRLTVT.